Listed here is a single T cell receptor beta chain. The antigen is unknown. The CDR3 has 12 amino acids. Germline-derived CDR1 and CDR2 are KGHSH and LQKENI. Sorts that each held 300,000 cells were run in triplicate for every CD8+ T cell subset. The data were obtained in a study of CXCR3-negative and CXCR3-positive naive CD8 T cells. General study results and limits: Naive cells that were CXCR3-positive had more hydrophobic TRB CDR3s (compared with CXCR3-negative naive cells). Researchers reported similar TRBV-TRBJ usage in naive CXCR3-negative and CXCR3-positive cells, though memory differed. Memory CD8+ cells had much lower diversity, and both naive subsets had comparably high diversity.

5' RACE with UMI labels generated the TRB cDNA libraries. TCRdb processed the 5' RACE reads again and assigns one entry to each CDR3 protein, with no DNA. Recorded for this sample: some 68,000 distinct CDR3 sequences. The sequence was obtained from a human donor in good health. Some clones in this sample may be carry-over from other donors' samples. The sample comprised naive CXCR3+ CD8+ T cells from blood. This sample's subset: CD45RO-CCR7+CD27+CD95- naive CD8+ T cells expressing CXCR3 (TNR3+). The genes are TRBV18 and TRBJ1-1. CDR3: CASSPPDTEAFF.